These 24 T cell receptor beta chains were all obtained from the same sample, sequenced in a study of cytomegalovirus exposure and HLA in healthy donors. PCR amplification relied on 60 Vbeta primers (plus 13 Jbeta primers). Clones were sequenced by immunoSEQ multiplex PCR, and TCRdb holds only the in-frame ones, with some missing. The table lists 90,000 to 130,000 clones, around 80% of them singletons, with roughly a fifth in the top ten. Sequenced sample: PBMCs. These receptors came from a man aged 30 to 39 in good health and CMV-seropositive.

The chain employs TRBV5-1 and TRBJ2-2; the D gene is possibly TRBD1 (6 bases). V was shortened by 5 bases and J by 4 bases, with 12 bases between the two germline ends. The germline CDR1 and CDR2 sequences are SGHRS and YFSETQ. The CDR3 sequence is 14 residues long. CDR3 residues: CASSPQGPTGELFF. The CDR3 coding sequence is TGCGCCAGCAGTCCACAGGGACCCACCGGGGAGCTGTTTTTT.

In DNA form, the CDR3 reads TGTGCCAGCTCACCCAGGGGACAGGCAAACACCGGGGAGCTGTTTTTT. It yields the protein CASSPRGQANTGELFF. The V call is TRBV18, the J call TRBJ2-2, with 8 bases matching TRBD1. From germline, CDR1 is KGHSH and CDR2 LQKENI. Unmatched junction bases numbered 5, after V lost 3 bases and J lost 2 bases. The length of the CDR3 is 16 residues.

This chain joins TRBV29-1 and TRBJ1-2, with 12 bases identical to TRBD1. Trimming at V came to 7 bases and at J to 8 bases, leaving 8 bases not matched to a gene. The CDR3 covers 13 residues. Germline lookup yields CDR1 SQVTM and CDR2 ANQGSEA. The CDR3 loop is CSGLGQGARGYTF. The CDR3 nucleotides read TGCAGCGGATTGGGACAGGGGGCGAGGGGCTACACCTTC.

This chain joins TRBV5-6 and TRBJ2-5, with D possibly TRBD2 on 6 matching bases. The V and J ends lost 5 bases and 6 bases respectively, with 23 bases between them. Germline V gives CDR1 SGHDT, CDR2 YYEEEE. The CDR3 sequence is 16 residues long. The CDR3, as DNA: TGTGCCAGCAGGAGCGAAAATTTTGCTAGCGTAAAGACCCAGTACTTC. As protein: CASRSENFASVKTQYF.

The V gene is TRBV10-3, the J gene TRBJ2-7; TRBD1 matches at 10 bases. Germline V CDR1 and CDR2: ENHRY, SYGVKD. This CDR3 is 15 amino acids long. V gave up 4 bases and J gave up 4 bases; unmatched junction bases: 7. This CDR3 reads CAISGRDRGIYEQYF. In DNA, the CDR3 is TGTGCCATCAGTGGCCGGGACAGGGGTATATACGAGCAGTACTTC.

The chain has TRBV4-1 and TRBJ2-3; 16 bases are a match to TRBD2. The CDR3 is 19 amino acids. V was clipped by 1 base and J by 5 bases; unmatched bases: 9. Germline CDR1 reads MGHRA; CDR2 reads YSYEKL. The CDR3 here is CASSQARLGLAGGGDTQYF. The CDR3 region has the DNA TGCGCCAGCAGCCAAGCCCGTTTGGGACTAGCGGGAGGGGGAGATACGCAGTATTTT.

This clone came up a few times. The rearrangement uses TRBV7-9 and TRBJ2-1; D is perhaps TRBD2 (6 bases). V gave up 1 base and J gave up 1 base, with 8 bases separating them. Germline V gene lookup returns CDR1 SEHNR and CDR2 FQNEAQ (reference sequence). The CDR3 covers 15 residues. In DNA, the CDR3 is TGTGCCAGCAGCTTAGGGGGGGATTCCTACAATGAGCAGTTCTTC. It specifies CASSLGGDSYNEQFF.

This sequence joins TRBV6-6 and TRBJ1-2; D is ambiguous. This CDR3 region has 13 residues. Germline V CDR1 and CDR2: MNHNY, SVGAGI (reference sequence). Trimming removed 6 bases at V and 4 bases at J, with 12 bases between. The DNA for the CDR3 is TGTGCCAGCAGCAATGGGCAGTCCTATGGCTACACCTTC. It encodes CASSNGQSYGYTF.

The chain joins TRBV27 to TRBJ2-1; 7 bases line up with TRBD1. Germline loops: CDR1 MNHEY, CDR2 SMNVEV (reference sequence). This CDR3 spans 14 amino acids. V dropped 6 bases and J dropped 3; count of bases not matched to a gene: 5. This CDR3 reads CASSGTEGYNEQFF. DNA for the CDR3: TGTGCCAGCAGCGGGACAGAGGGCTACAATGAGCAGTTCTTC.

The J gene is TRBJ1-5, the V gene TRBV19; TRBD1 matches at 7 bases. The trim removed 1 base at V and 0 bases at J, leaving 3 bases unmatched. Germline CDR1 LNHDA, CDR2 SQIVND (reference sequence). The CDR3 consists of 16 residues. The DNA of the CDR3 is TGTGCCAGTAGTATAGGACAGGGATATAGCAATCAGCCCCAGCATTTT. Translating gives CASSIGQGYSNQPQHF.

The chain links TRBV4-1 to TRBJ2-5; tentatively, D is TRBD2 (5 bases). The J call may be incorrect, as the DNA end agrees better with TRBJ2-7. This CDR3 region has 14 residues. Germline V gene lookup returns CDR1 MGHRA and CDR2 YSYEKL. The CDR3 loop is CASSQDTRGYEQYF. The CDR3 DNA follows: TGCGCCAGCAGCCAAGATACTCGGGGATACGAGCAGTACTTC.

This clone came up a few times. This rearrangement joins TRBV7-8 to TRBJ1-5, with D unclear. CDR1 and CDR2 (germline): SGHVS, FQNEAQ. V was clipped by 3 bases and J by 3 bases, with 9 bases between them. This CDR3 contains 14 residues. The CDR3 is CASSLGLDNQPQHF. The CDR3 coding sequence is TGTGCCAGCAGCTTGGGCCTCGACAATCAGCCCCAGCATTTT.

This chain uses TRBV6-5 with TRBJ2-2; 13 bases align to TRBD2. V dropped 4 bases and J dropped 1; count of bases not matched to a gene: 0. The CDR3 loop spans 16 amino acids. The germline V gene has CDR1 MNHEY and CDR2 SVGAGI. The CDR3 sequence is CASSWTSGRNTGELFF. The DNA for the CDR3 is TGTGCCAGCAGTTGGACTAGCGGGAGGAACACCGGGGAGCTGTTTTTT.

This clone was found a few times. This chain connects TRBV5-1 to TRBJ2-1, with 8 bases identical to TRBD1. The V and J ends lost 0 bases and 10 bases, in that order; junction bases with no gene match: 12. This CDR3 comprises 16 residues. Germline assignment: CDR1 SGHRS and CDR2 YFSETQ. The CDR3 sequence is CASSLGRDRTSGEQFF. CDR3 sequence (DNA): TGCGCCAGCAGCTTGGGTCGGGACAGGACTTCTGGGGAGCAGTTCTTC.

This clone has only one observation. CDR3 in DNA: TGTGCCAGCAGCGACAGGGGAGGTGGGAATGAGCAGTTCTTC. It specifies CASSDRGGGNEQFF. The chain is built from TRBV7-9 and TRBJ2-1; 8 nucleotides align to TRBD1. CDR1 is SEHNR and CDR2 is FQNEAQ in the germline V gene (reference sequence). The CDR3 runs 14 residues. V lost 5 bases to trimming and J lost 7 bases; unmatched junction nucleotides: 7.

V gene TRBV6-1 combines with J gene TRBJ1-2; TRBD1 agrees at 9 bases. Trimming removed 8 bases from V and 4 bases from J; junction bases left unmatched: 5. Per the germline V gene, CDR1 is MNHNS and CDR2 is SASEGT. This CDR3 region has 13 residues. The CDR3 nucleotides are TGTGCCAGCCGGGACAGGGATCCCTATGGCTACACCTTC. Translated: CASRDRDPYGYTF.

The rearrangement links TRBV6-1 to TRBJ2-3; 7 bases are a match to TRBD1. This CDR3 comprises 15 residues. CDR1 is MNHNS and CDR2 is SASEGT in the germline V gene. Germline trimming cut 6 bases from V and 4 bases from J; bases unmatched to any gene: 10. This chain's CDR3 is CASSLRTGRPDTQYF. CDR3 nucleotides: TGTGCCAGCAGCCTACGGACAGGACGCCCAGATACGCAGTATTTT.

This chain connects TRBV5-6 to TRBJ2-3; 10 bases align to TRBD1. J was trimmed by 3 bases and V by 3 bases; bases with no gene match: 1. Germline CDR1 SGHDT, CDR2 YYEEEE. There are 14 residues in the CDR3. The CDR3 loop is CASSWGQGTDTQYF. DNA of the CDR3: TGTGCCAGCAGCTGGGGACAGGGGACAGATACGCAGTATTTT.

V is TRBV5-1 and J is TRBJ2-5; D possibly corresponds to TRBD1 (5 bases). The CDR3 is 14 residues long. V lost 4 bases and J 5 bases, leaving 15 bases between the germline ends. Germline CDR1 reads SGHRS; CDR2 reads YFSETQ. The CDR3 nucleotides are TGCGCCAGCAGCCGTTCCCAGGGTGGGGAGACCCAGTACTTC. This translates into CASSRSQGGETQYF. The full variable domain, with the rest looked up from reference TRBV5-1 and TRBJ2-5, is KAGVTQTPRYLIKTRGQQVTLSCSPISGHRSVSWYQQTPGQGLQFLFEYFSETQRNKGNFPGRFSGRQFSNSRSEMNVSTLELGDSALYLCASSRSQGGETQYFGPGTRLLVL.

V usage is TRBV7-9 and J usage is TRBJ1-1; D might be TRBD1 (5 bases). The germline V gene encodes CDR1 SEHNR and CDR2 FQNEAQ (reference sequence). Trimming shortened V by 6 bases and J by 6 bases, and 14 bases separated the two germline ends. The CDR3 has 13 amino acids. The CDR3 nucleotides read TGTGCCAGCAGATCCAGGGTGTCCGCTGAAGCTTTCTTT. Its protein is CASRSRVSAEAFF.

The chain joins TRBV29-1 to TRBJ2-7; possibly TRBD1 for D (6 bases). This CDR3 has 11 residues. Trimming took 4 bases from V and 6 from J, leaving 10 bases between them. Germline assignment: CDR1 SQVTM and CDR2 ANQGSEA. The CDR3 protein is CSVGSGAEQYF. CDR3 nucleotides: TGCAGCGTTGGATCAGGGGCCGAGCAGTACTTC.

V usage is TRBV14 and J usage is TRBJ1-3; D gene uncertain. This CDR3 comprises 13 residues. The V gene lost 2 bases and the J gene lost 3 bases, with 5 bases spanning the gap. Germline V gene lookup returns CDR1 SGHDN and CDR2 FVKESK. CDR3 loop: CASSQFSGNTIYF. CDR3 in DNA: TGTGCCAGCAGCCAATTTAGTGGAAACACCATATATTTT.

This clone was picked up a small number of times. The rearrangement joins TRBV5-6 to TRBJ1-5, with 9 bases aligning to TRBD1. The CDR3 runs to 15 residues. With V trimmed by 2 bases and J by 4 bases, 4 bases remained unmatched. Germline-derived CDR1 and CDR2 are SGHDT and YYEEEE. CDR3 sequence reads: CASSLTGGNNQPQHF. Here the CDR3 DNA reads TGTGCCAGCAGCTTAACAGGGGGCAATAATCAGCCCCAGCATTTT.

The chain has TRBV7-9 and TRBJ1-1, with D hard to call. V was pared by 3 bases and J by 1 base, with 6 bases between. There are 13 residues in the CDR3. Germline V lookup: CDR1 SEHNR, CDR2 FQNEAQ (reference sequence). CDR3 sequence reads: CASSFTGNTEAFF. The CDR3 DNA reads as TGTGCCAGCAGCTTTACGGGGAACACTGAAGCTTTCTTT.